This T cell receptor (beta chain) comes out of a study of cytomegalovirus exposure and HLA in healthy donors. Study conclusions and caveats: In a later analysis, several top co-occurrence clusters appeared linked to parvovirus B19, influenza, CMV and Epstein-Barr virus. Presence/absence results assume similar sequencing depth per donor, which may not hold. At a 0.05 false discovery rate, a later analysis found some 18,000 TCR beta sequences to be associated with HLA alleles.

PCR used 60 Vbeta primers and 13 Jbeta primers. Method: immunoSEQ multiplex PCR; TCRdb's copy keeps in-frame clones and lacks some. The repertoire consists of 150,000 or so clones, with more than 70% occurring once and the leading ten covering around 5.2%. In regard to this clone: Its antigen remains unknown.

V was shortened by 8 bases and J by 0 bases, with 18 bases between the two germline ends. The CDR3 has 16 residues. Germline V gene data show CDR1 as SNHLY and CDR2 as FYNNEI. The specimen was PBMCs. The chain couples TRBV2 to TRBJ2-3; D unresolved. The source of this sequence is a woman in her thirties or forties in good health and CMV-seropositive. CDR3 loop: CASAGRSLVSTDTQYF. Written as DNA, the CDR3 is TGTGCCAGCGCCGGTCGGAGTTTGGTGAGCACAGATACGCAGTATTTT.